This T cell receptor (beta chain) was sequenced during a study of human T cells and chemical hapten exposure. The sample's time point: pre-sensitization, week 0. Indicated treatment: therapeutic diphenylcyclopropenone sensitization with weekly scalp DPC. Whole blood, unfractionated, served as the material for total RNA extraction. This CDR3 has 12 residues. CDR1 SEHNR and CDR2 FQNEAQ come from the germline V gene (reference sequence). The V end lost 2 bases, the J end lost 4 bases, and 6 bases lay between the germline ends. To note about this clonotype: As yet, its antigen is unknown.

TCRdb redid the calling of the RACE reads with MiXCR, one entry per CDR3 protein. The table shows 100,000 to 150,000 distinct CDR3 sequences, with less than 15% occurring only once. Findings and limits, study-wide: Once DPC sensitization occurred, TCRs above 1 in 1000 frequency showed no change.

The sample here was whole blood, taken in connection with sensitization to the hapten diphenylcyclopropenone (DPC). This sequence joins TRBV7-9 and TRBJ2-7; D gene uncertain. This TCR came from a woman under 30 with alopecia areata. Some clones in this sample may be carry-over from other donors' samples. The CDR3 protein is CASSLQLYEQYF. In DNA, the CDR3 is TGTGCCAGCAGCTTACAGTTATACGAGCAGTACTTC. Complete variable domain (other parts from reference TRBV7-9 and TRBJ2-7): DTGVSQNPRHKITKRGQNVTFRCDPISEHNRLYWYRQTLGQGPEFLTYFQNEAQLEKSRLLSDRFSAERPKGSFSTLEIQRTEQGDSAMYLCASSLQLYEQYFGPGTRLTVT.